The clone carrying this T cell receptor (beta chain) has ten or more counts. Its target is unknown. 5'-RACE, quantitative and with molecular barcodes, yielded the TCR beta libraries. TCRdb processed the 5' RACE reads anew with MiXCR; each CDR3 protein has one entry. The sample records over 450,000 distinct CDR3 sequences, roughly 13% being singletons. The germline V gene has CDR1 DFQATT and CDR2 SNEGSKA (reference sequence). The length of the CDR3 is 13 residues. Trimming took 6 bases from V and 5 from J, leaving 14 bases between them. The sample is drawn from a study of CD8 T cells in ankylosing spondylitis. Broader study findings: A TCR beta motif of under ten highly homologous variants appeared characteristic of ankylosing spondylitis blood. Reports of some motif variants in reactive arthritis synovial fluid and blood predate this one. The study looked at matched synovial fluid samples from ankylosing spondylitis patients. Disease-linked clones were reported to be significantly enriched there. Disease-associated clones were CD8+ and fairly uncommon in peripheral blood.

The clonotype comes from a male donor with ankylosing spondylitis. Sequencing was carried out using blood, either unsorted or a sorted T cell fraction (not recorded which). The chain links TRBV20-1 to TRBJ1-5; no firm D call. Here the CDR3 reads CSALIDPDQPQHF. CDR3 DNA: TGCAGTGCCCTTATTGACCCCGATCAGCCCCAGCATTTT.